What follows are 21 T cell receptor beta chains derived from one specimen sequenced in a study of shared T cell receptors in the human thymus. Assay: immunoSEQ multiplex PCR; the TCRdb copy retains only in-frame clones and omits some. The sample lists hundreds of thousands of clones; 70% to 90% were seen once. The data were also submitted as part of a second study, on human thymus T cells.

The sequenced material came from thymocytes. The receptors stem from a boy under two years old with a congenital heart defect.

In the case of this clone: This CDR3 is also generated by other DNA sequences in the sample. The chain employs TRBV7-9 and TRBJ1-3, with D unclear. Germline lookup yields CDR1 SEHNR and CDR2 FQNEAQ (reference sequence). V lost 3 bases and J 0 bases, leaving 9 bases between the germline ends. There are 15 residues in the CDR3. In DNA, the CDR3 is TGTGCCAGCAGCTTGAGAGGGAGCTCTGGAAACACCATATATTTT. Its protein is CASSLRGSSGNTIYF.

The chain recombines TRBV13 with TRBJ2-7, with 8 bases aligning to TRBD1. There are 16 residues in the CDR3. V was pared by 5 bases and J by 2 bases, with 11 bases of the junction left unmatched. Germline V CDR1 and CDR2: PRHDT, FYEKMQ (reference sequence). The CDR3 sequence: CASSPYGQGEAYEQYF. The CDR3 region has the DNA TGTGCCAGCAGCCCCTACGGACAGGGAGAGGCCTACGAGCAGTACTTC.

V usage is TRBV7-9 and J usage is TRBJ1-1; TRBD1 aligns across 7 bases. This CDR3 comprises 14 residues. After removal of 6 bases from V and 2 bases from J, the junction contained 6 bases not matched to a gene. Germline CDR1 reads SEHNR; CDR2 reads FQNEAQ (reference sequence). The CDR3 coding sequence is TGTGCCAGCAGGCCCGGGACAGAAAACACTGAAGCTTTCTTT. This encodes CASRPGTENTEAFF.

The V call is TRBV11-2, the J call TRBJ2-7; 12 positions match TRBD2. The CDR3 is 16 amino acids. V shed 1 base, J shed 2 bases, and the junction held 3 bases outside the gene matches. In germline, CDR1 is SGHAT, CDR2 FQNNGV. The CDR3 bases are TGTGCCAGCAGCTTAGTACTAGCGGGAGGTACCTACGAGCAGTACTTC. Translating gives CASSLVLAGGTYEQYF.

The J gene is TRBJ1-1, the V gene TRBV5-5; TRBD1 matches 7 bases. Germline CDR1 and CDR2: SGHKS and YYEKEE (reference sequence). The CDR3 spans 17 residues. Unmatched junction bases numbered 12, after V lost 0 bases and J lost 4 bases. The CDR3 DNA reads TGTGCCAGCAGCTTGGCCCCAGACAGGGATAGTGGCACTGAAGCTTTCTTT. This sequence encodes CASSLAPDRDSGTEAFF.

This clone was detected a few times. This chain uses TRBV19 with TRBJ1-3; D not resolved. Germline V gene sequence: CDR1 LNHDA, CDR2 SQIVND (reference sequence). The CDR3 is 15 amino acids. The V and J ends lost 4 bases and 0 bases respectively, with 10 bases between them. CDR3 sequence reads: CASSTDTNSGNTIYF. CDR3 DNA: TGTGCCAGTAGTACCGACACAAACTCTGGAAACACCATATATTTT.

The chain is built from TRBV25-1 and TRBJ1-1, with D unresolved. Trimming took 2 bases from V and 5 from J, leaving 12 bases between them. Germline CDR1 and CDR2: MGHDK and SYGVNS. The CDR3 length is 14 residues. The CDR3 bases are TGTGCCAGCAGTGAACGGGGTAGGAGGACTGAAGCTTTCTTT. Protein: CASSERGRRTEAFF.

The CDR3: CASKSGRGYTF. Written as DNA, the CDR3 is TGTGCCAGCAAGAGTGGTCGGGGCTACACCTTC. V is TRBV27 and J is TRBJ1-2; D not certain. With 7 bases removed from V and 8 bases from J, the gap between germline ends came to 11 bases. The CDR3 has 11 amino acids. Germline lookup yields CDR1 MNHEY and CDR2 SMNVEV (reference sequence).

The rearrangement joins TRBV27 to TRBJ2-1; 12 nucleotides agree with TRBD1. The V gene's germline CDR1 is MNHEY and CDR2 SMNVEV (reference sequence). The CDR3 extends over 14 amino acids. The ends lost 3 bases at V and 9 bases at J; junction bases unmatched: 3. CDR3 nucleotides: TGTGCCAGCAGTTTTAAGGGACAGGGGGCTGAGCAGTTCTTC. Translation gives CASSFKGQGAEQFF.

CDR3 in DNA: TGTGCCAGCAGTGGCCATTTCACTAGCGGCTCCGGCTACGAGCAGTACTTC. This codes for CASSGHFTSGSGYEQYF. The gene calls are TRBV2 and TRBJ2-7; 8 bases agree with TRBD2. V lost 4 bases, J lost 3 bases, and 14 bases stayed unmatched. Germline V gene sequence: CDR1 SNHLY, CDR2 FYNNEI. CDR3 length: 17 residues. The full variable domain, completed using reference TRBV2 and TRBJ2-7, is EPEVTQTPSHQVTQMGQEVILRCVPISNHLYFYWYRQILGQKVEFLVSFYNNEISEKSEIFDDQFSVERPDGSNFTLKIRSTKLEDSAMYFCASSGHFTSGSGYEQYFGPGTRLTVT.

The V gene is TRBV7-2, the J gene TRBJ1-5, with D tentatively TRBD1 (5 bases). The germline V and J ends were trimmed by 4 bases and 6 bases, with 16 bases remaining between them. CDR1 and CDR2 from the germline V gene are SGHTA and FQGNSA. The CDR3 has 15 residues. CDR3 sequence (DNA): TGTGCCAGCAGCTCTGACAGCTTTGGCGGTCAGCCCCAGCATTTT. This sequence encodes CASSSDSFGGQPQHF.

This clone was recorded once. The chain employs TRBV25-1 and TRBJ2-3, with 8 bases identical to TRBD1. CDR1 and CDR2 from the germline V gene are MGHDK and SYGVNS. The V and J ends lost 1 base and 0 bases, in that order; junction bases with no gene match: 3. The CDR3 loop spans 16 amino acids. In nucleotides, the CDR3 is TGTGCCAGCAGTGAATGGGACAGGATTAGCACAGATACGCAGTATTTT. It is translated as CASSEWDRISTDTQYF.

The V and J genes are TRBV29-1 and TRBJ2-5; the match to TRBD2 covers 9 bases. This CDR3 has 16 residues. J gave up 4 bases and V 6 bases, and 15 bases lay outside the gene matches. Germline-derived CDR1 and CDR2 are SQVTM and ANQGSEA. The CDR3 DNA sequence: TGCAGCGTGGGGGCGGGGGAGCGGGAGGACGGAGAGACCCAGTACTTC. This gives the protein CSVGAGEREDGETQYF.

The CDR3 DNA reads TGCGCCAGCAGCTTGACGGGACACCCTCAACCACCGAGCCTGAACACTGAAGCTTTCTTT. It encodes CASSLTGHPQPPSLNTEAFF. The gene calls are TRBV5-1 and TRBJ1-1; TRBD1 might be the D (6 bases). The CDR3 extends over 20 amino acids. V shed 1 base and J shed 0 bases, with 25 bases lying between them. CDR1 and CDR2 from the germline V gene are SGHRS and YFSETQ.

The chain is built from TRBV25-1 and TRBJ2-1; 12 nucleotides line up with TRBD2. The length of the CDR3 is 18 residues. After removal of 3 bases from V and 2 bases from J, the junction contained 8 bases not matched to a gene. Looked up from germline, CDR1 is MGHDK and CDR2 is SYGVNS. CDR3 nucleotides: TGTGCCAGCAGTGACCCACTTCTAGCGGGAGGGCCCTACAATGAGCAGTTCTTC. This sequence encodes CASSDPLLAGGPYNEQFF. Drawing the rest from reference TRBV25-1 and TRBJ2-1, the complete variable domain is EADIYQTPRYLVIGTGKKITLECSQTMGHDKMYWYQQDPGMELHLIHYSYGVNSTEKGDLSSESTVSRIRTEHFPLTLESARPSHTSQYLCASSDPLLAGGPYNEQFFGPGTRLTVL.

This chain connects TRBV4-3 to TRBJ2-5, with a tentative D call TRBD2 (6 bases). Germline-derived CDR1 and CDR2 are LGHNA and YSLEER. This CDR3 has 15 amino acids. V shed 4 bases and J shed 2 bases, with 14 bases lying between them. In nucleotides, the CDR3 is TGCGCCAGCAGCCCTCACGGGGGATTACAAGAGACCCAGTACTTC. Translating gives CASSPHGGLQETQYF.

The chain joins TRBV5-5 to TRBJ2-7, with TRBD1 as a possible D gene (5 bases). The ends were cut back, 0 bases at V and 4 bases at J, with 11 bases in the middle. This CDR3 is built from 14 residues. Germline CDR1 is SGHKS and CDR2 is YYEKEE (reference sequence). The CDR3 sequence is CASSLARRGYEQYF. The CDR3 nucleotides are TGTGCCAGCAGCTTGGCTCGAAGGGGTTACGAGCAGTACTTC.

This clone was seen a handful of times. V and J are TRBV9 and TRBJ2-5; TRBD2 matches at 7 bases. In germline, CDR1 is SGDLS, CDR2 YYNGEE. The CDR3 runs 14 residues. With V trimmed by 4 bases and J by 2 bases, 5 bases remained unmatched. The chain's CDR3 is CASSTRGGQETQYF. CDR3 bases: TGTGCCAGCAGCACACGGGGAGGGCAAGAGACCCAGTACTTC.

The J gene is TRBJ2-2, the V gene TRBV9; 8 bases are shared with TRBD1. The V segment lost 0 bases and the J segment 5 bases; nucleotides outside the gene matches: 6. Germline loops: CDR1 SGDLS, CDR2 YYNGEE. CDR3 size: 16 residues. CDR3 nucleotide sequence: TGTGCCAGCAGCGTAGGCAGGACAGGGAAAACCGGGGAGCTGTTTTTT. The encoded protein is CASSVGRTGKTGELFF.

Of note for this clone: Other DNA sequences of this sample code for an identical CDR3. The V and J genes are TRBV28 and TRBJ2-3; TRBD2 matches at 10 bases. The CDR3 contains 14 residues. V shed 6 bases and J 1 base; nucleotides not matched to a gene: 1. Germline CDR1 MDHEN, CDR2 SYDVKM. CDR3 in DNA: TGTGCCAGCAGGCTAGCGGGGGGCACAGATACGCAGTATTTT. Its protein product is CASRLAGGTDTQYF.

This clone occurred a few times. This chain joins TRBV5-6 and TRBJ2-7, with D unresolved. V lost 1 base and J 9 bases, leaving 14 bases between the germline ends. Germline assignment: CDR1 SGHDT and CDR2 YYEEEE. This CDR3 contains 13 residues. The CDR3 bases are TGTGCCAGCAGCTTGCGACTCAACCCTGGGCAGTACTTC. Translating gives CASSLRLNPGQYF.